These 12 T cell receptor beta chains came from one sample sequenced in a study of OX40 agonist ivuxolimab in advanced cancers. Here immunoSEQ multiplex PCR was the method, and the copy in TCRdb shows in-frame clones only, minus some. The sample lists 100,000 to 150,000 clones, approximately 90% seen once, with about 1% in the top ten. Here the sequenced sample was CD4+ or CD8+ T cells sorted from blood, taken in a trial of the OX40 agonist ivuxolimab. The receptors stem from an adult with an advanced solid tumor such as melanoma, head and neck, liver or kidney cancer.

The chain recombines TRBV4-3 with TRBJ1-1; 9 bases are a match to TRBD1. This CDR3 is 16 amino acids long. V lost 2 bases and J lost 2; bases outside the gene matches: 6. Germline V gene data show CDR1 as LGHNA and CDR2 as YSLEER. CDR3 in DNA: TGCGCCAGCAGCCAACCAGGGACAGGGAAAAACACTGAAGCTTTCTTT. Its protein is CASSQPGTGKNTEAFF.

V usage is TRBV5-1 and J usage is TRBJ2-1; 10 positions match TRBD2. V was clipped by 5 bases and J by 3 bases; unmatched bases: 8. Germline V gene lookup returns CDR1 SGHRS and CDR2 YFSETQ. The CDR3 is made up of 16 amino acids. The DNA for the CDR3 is TGCGCCAGCAGGATCGCTAGCGGGAGTAGCTACAATGAGCAGTTCTTC. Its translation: CASRIASGSSYNEQFF. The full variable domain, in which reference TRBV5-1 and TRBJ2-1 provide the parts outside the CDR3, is KAGVTQTPRYLIKTRGQQVTLSCSPISGHRSVSWYQQTPGQGLQFLFEYFSETQRNKGNFPGRFSGRQFSNSRSEMNVSTLELGDSALYLCASRIASGSSYNEQFFGPGTRLTVL.

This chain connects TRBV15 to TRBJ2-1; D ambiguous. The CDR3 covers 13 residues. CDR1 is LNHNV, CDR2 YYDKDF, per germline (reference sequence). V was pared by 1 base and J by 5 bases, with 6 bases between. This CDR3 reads CATSRGGNNEQFF. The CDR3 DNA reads TGTGCCACCAGCAGAGGAGGAAACAATGAGCAGTTCTTC.

CDR3: CASSQDVGDRGHFSYNSPLHF. CDR3 nucleotides: TGCGCCAGCAGCCAAGATGTAGGGGACAGGGGGCATTTTTCCTATAATTCACCCCTCCACTTT. The chain uses TRBV4-3 and TRBJ1-6; 12 bases match TRBD1. In germline, CDR1 is LGHNA, CDR2 YSLEER. The V and J ends lost 0 bases and 1 base, in that order; junction bases with no gene match: 10. The CDR3 contains 21 residues.

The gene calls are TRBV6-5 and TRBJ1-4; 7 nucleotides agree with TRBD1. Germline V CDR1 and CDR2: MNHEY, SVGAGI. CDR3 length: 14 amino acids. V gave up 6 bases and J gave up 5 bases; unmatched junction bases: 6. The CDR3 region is CASRQQGKNEKLFF. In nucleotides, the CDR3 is TGTGCCAGCAGACAACAGGGGAAAAATGAAAAACTGTTTTTT.

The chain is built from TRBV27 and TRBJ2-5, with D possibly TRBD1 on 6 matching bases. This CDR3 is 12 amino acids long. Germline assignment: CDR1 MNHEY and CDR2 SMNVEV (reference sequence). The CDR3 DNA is TGTGCATCTGGGCCGAGGGGGGAGACCCAGTACTTC. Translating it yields CASGPRGETQYF.

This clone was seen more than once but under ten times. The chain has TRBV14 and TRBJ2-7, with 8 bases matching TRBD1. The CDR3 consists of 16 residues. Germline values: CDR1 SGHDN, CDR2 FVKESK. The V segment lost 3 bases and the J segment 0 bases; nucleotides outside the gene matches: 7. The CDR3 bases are TGTGCCAGCAGCCACCGATTCGGGACAGGCTCCTACGAGCAGTACTTC. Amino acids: CASSHRFGTGSYEQYF.

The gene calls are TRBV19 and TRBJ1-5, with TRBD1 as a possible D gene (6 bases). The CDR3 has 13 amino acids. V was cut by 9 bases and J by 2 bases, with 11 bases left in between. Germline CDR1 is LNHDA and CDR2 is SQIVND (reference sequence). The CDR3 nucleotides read TGTGCCAGCCAACACAGGGGCAATCAGCCCCAGCATTTT. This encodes CASQHRGNQPQHF.

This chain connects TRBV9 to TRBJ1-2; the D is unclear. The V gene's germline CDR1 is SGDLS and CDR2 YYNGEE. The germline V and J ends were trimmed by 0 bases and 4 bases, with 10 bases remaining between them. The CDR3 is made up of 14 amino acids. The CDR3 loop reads CASSVGAVPYGYTF. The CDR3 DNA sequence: TGTGCCAGCAGCGTAGGGGCGGTGCCCTATGGCTACACCTTC.

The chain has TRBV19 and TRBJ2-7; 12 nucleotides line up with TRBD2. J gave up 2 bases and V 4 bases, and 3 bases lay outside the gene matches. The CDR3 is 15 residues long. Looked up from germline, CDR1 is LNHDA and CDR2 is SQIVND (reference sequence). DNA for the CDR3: TGTGCCAGTAGTAGGGGACTAGCGGGCGCCTACGAGCAGTACTTC. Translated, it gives CASSRGLAGAYEQYF. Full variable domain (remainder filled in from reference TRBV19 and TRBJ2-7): DGGITQSPKYLFRKEGQNVTLSCEQNLNHDAMYWYRQDPGQGLRLIYYSQIVNDFQKGDIAEGYSVSREKKESFPLTVTSAQKNPTAFYLCASSRGLAGAYEQYFGPGTRLTVT.

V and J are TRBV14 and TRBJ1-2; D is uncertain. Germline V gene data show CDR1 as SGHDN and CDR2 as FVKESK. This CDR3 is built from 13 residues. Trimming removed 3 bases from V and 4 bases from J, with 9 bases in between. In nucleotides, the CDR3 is TGTGCCAGCAGCCAGGATATTGGCTATGGCTACACCTTC. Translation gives CASSQDIGYGYTF. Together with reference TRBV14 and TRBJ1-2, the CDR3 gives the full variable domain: EAGVTQFPSHSVIEKGQTVTLRCDPISGHDNLYWYRRVMGKEIKFLLHFVKESKQDESGMPNNRFLAERTGGTYSTLKVQPAELEDSGVYFCASSQDIGYGYTFGSGTRLTVV.

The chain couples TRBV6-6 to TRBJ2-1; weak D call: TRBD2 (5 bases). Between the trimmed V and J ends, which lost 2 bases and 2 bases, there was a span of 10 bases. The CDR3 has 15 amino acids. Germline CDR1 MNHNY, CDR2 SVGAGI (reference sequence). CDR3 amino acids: CASSYQAGPYNEQFF. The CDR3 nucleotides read TGTGCCAGCAGTTACCAGGCGGGCCCCTACAATGAGCAGTTCTTC.